Below, 28 T cell receptor beta chains from the same sample are listed, as sequenced in a study of blood T cells in healthy people across ages. It was with a sample-barcoded 5' primer and a J-beta primer mix that a second PCR of about 6 to 12 cycles was run. One entry per CDR3 protein, called by TCRdb with MiXCR from the 5' RACE reads. The data show over 600,000 distinct CDR3 sequences, approximately 53% seen once. The source material was blood. Receptors originate from a middle-aged man in good health.

The rearrangement uses TRBV27 and TRBJ2-5; 8 nucleotides match TRBD2. CDR1 and CDR2 from the germline V gene are MNHEY and SMNVEV (reference sequence). CDR3 length equals 17 residues. V shed 5 bases, J shed 5 bases, and the junction held 16 bases outside the gene matches. The CDR3 DNA reads as TGTGCCAGCAGTCCAAAAACCCTTGGGACTAGTTCGGAGACCCAGTACTTC. It specifies CASSPKTLGTSSETQYF.

The sample holds a few counts of this clonotype. The chain recombines TRBV15 with TRBJ2-7; D is perhaps TRBD1 or TRBD2 (6 bases each). CDR3 length: 12 residues. The germline gives CDR1 LNHNV, CDR2 YYDKDF (reference sequence). Trimming left V 7 bases short and J 3 bases short, with 10 bases between. The DNA for the CDR3 is TGTGCCACCAAGGGGGGTTACTACGAGCAGTACTTC. It translates to CATKGGYYEQYF. Full variable domain (rest looked up from reference TRBV15 and TRBJ2-7): DAMVIQNPRYQVTQFGKPVTLSCSQTLNHNVMYWYQQKSSQAPKLLFHYYDKDFNNEADTPDNFQSRRPNTSFCFLDIRSPGLGDTAMYLCATKGGYYEQYFGPGTRLTVT.

Of note for this clonotype: Being one base from a much bigger clone, this may be a read error. This chain links TRBV10-3 with TRBJ1-2, with D perhaps TRBD1 (5 bases). This CDR3 is built from 13 residues. V was shortened by 6 bases and J by 4 bases, with 12 bases between the two germline ends. The germline V gene encodes CDR1 ENHRY and CDR2 SYGVKD. CDR3 amino acids: CAIRGQSSYGYTF. The CDR3 DNA reads TGTGCCATCAGGGGGCAGTCAAGCTATGGCTACACCTTC.

This clonotype was seen more than once but under ten times. V and J are TRBV7-2 and TRBJ1-5; D gene unclear. V lost 1 base and J lost 5, with 12 bases in between. The CDR3 runs 15 residues. Germline V gene sequence: CDR1 SGHTA, CDR2 FQGNSA. CDR3 protein: CASSLGLGKDQPQHF. The CDR3, as DNA: TGTGCCAGCAGCTTAGGCTTGGGGAAGGATCAGCCCCAGCATTTT.

The chain carries TRBV20-1 and TRBJ2-7, with a possible D match to TRBD1 (6 bases). Trimming cost V 5 bases and J 3 bases, with 17 bases left between them. The CDR3 consists of 14 residues. Germline CDR1 and CDR2: DFQATT and SNEGSKA (reference sequence). The CDR3 sequence is CSAGVVNRVYEQYF. The CDR3 region has the DNA TGCAGTGCTGGAGTGGTCAACAGGGTCTACGAGCAGTACTTC.

There are a few counts of this clonotype. The J gene is TRBJ2-7, the V gene TRBV20-1; D not certain. V lost 1 base to trimming and J lost 4 bases, with 5 bases between them. The CDR3 spans 11 residues. The germline CDR1 and CDR2 sequences are DFQATT and SNEGSKA (reference sequence). CDR3 loop: CSARGRYEQYF. CDR3 nucleotide sequence: TGCAGTGCTAGAGGTCGATACGAGCAGTACTTC.

J is TRBJ1-1 and V is TRBV3-1; D is perhaps TRBD1 (5 bases). The germline V and J ends were trimmed by 0 bases and 1 base, with 15 bases remaining between them. Looked up from germline, CDR1 is LGHDT and CDR2 is YNNKEL (reference sequence). The length of the CDR3 is 17 residues. The CDR3 DNA follows: TGTGCCAGCAGCCAAGATTTGTACGGGACCGAGAACACTGAAGCTTTCTTT. Translated: CASSQDLYGTENTEAFF.

CDR3 sequence (DNA): TGTGCCAGCAGCCTGAGGGGGACGAGGCCTGAGCAGTTCTTC. This translates into CASSLRGTRPEQFF. The rearrangement uses TRBV7-6 and TRBJ2-1; possible D gene TRBD1, 6 bases. The CDR3 is 14 amino acids. Germline V gives CDR1 SGHVS, CDR2 FNYEAQ. The germline V and J ends were trimmed by 5 bases and 9 bases, with 17 bases remaining between them.

The genes are TRBV7-2 and TRBJ1-6, with 9 bases aligning to TRBD1. Germline CDR1 SGHTA, CDR2 FQGNSA. The CDR3 is 16 amino acids. Trimming took 1 base from V and 10 from J; bases not matched to a gene: 8. The CDR3 protein is CASSLDTGTGNSPLHF. In DNA, the CDR3 is TGTGCCAGCAGCTTAGATACCGGGACAGGGAACTCACCCCTCCACTTT. The full variable domain, rest sourced from reference TRBV7-2 and TRBJ1-6, is GAGVSQSPSNKVTEKGKDVELRCDPISGHTALYWYRQSLGQGLEFLIYFQGNSAPDKSGLPSDRFSAERTGGSVSTLTIQRTQQEDSAVYLCASSLDTGTGNSPLHFGNGTRLTVT.

CDR3 DNA: TGTGCCAGCAGTCCCACCGGGACAGGGAGCCTCTACGAGCAGTACTTC. Its translation is CASSPTGTGSLYEQYF. V gene TRBV12-3 or TRBV12-4 combines with J gene TRBJ2-7, with 9 bases lining up with TRBD1. The CDR3 contains 16 residues. The V and J ends lost 5 bases and 3 bases, in that order; junction bases with no gene match: 11.

With regard to this clonotype: One junction end does not reproduce the germline sequence, and a read error may be involved. The chain uses TRBV12-3 or TRBV12-4 and TRBJ1-4, with 8 bases identical to TRBD1. The CDR3 has 16 residues. In nucleotides, the CDR3 is TGTGCCAGCAGTCTGAGACCGGGACAGGTTAATGAAGAACTGTTTTTT. This codes for CASSLRPGQVNEELFF.

The chain carries TRBV28 and TRBJ2-7, with TRBD2 matching over 9 bases. Losses at the gene ends were 5 bases for V and 5 bases for J; bases not matched to a gene: 7. Germline CDR1 reads MDHEN; CDR2 reads SYDVKM. The CDR3 totals 14 residues. The CDR3 protein is CASSSIIAGDEQYF. The DNA for the CDR3 is TGTGCCAGCAGTAGTATCATAGCGGGGGACGAGCAGTACTTC.

V usage is TRBV7-8 and J usage is TRBJ2-7; a weak D match, TRBD2 (6 bases). V shed 4 bases and J shed 2 bases, with 24 bases lying between them. The CDR3 has 18 residues. CDR1 is SGHVS, CDR2 FQNEAQ, per germline. CDR3 sequence: CASSSGSLAGKPAYEQYF. In nucleotides, the CDR3 is TGTGCCAGCAGCTCAGGATCTCTCGCGGGGAAACCCGCCTACGAGCAGTACTTC.

This clonotype is a singleton in its sample. The chain recombines TRBV7-6 with TRBJ2-1, with TRBD1 matching 9 bases. The CDR3 is 17 residues long. After removal of 5 bases from V and 2 bases from J, the junction contained 10 bases not matched to a gene. Germline CDR1 is SGHVS and CDR2 is FNYEAQ. The CDR3 nucleotides read TGTGCCAGCAGCCCTATGACAGGGGGTGGGACCTACAATGAGCAGTTCTTC. This encodes CASSPMTGGGTYNEQFF.

The chain joins TRBV6-2 or TRBV6-3 to TRBJ2-5; D uncertain. The CDR3 consists of 12 residues. V lost 5 bases, J lost 1 base, and 5 bases lay in between. CDR1 and CDR2 from the germline V gene are MNHEY and SVGEGT. The CDR3 here is CASSTIQETQYF. The CDR3 region has the DNA TGTGCCAGCAGTACTATCCAAGAGACCCAGTACTTC.

The chain combines TRBV6-2 or TRBV6-3 with TRBJ2-1; TRBD2 aligns across 8 bases. The CDR3 is 16 amino acids. Germline CDR1 reads MNHEY; CDR2 reads SVGEGT. The trim removed 2 bases at V and 4 bases at J, leaving 7 bases unmatched. The CDR3 loop is CASSYRREAPYNEQFF. CDR3 coding DNA: TGTGCCAGCAGTTACAGGCGGGAGGCCCCTTACAATGAGCAGTTCTTC.

This chain's CDR3 is CASSLIRTGGSGETQYF. In DNA, the CDR3 is TGTGCCAGCAGCCTAATCCGGACAGGGGGATCGGGGGAGACCCAGTACTTC. The chain recombines TRBV7-8 with TRBJ2-5; 10 nucleotides match TRBD1. V lost 5 bases, J lost 5 bases, and 14 bases stayed unmatched. Germline-derived CDR1 and CDR2 are SGHVS and FQNEAQ. This CDR3 comprises 17 residues.

This clonotype was seen a few times. This rearrangement joins TRBV14 to TRBJ2-5, with TRBD1 matching over 7 bases. V shed 1 base and J 5 bases; nucleotides not matched to a gene: 10. Germline loops: CDR1 SGHDN, CDR2 FVKESK. The CDR3 runs 16 residues. The CDR3 DNA reads as TGTGCCAGCAGCCAAGGGCTGGGGACAGTTCAGGAGACCCAGTACTTC. It is translated as CASSQGLGTVQETQYF.

The V and J genes are TRBV27 and TRBJ2-3, with D perhaps matching TRBD2 (6 bases). V lost 6 bases, J lost 0 bases, and 13 bases lay in between. The CDR3 is 15 residues long. The germline V gene encodes CDR1 MNHEY and CDR2 SMNVEV (reference sequence). CDR3 residues: CASSELATSTDTQYF. CDR3 DNA sequence: TGTGCCAGCAGCGAACTAGCAACTAGCACAGATACGCAGTATTTT.

The CDR3 bases are TGTGCCAGCAGTTACTGGCCGCTCGGGGGCGAATCGTGGGGCTACACCTTC. Residues: CASSYWPLGGESWGYTF. V usage is TRBV6-5 and J usage is TRBJ1-2; a weak D match, TRBD1 (6 bases). Germline V gene sequence: CDR1 MNHEY, CDR2 SVGAGI. The ends were cut back, 1 base at V and 8 bases at J, with 23 bases in the middle. This CDR3 region has 17 residues.

The rearrangement uses TRBV20-1 and TRBJ1-1; D is undetermined. Germline values: CDR1 DFQATT, CDR2 SNEGSKA (reference sequence). The V end lost 4 bases, the J end lost 4 bases, and 19 bases lay between the germline ends. The CDR3 length is 15 residues. The CDR3 region is CSATPPEGLGTEAFF. The DNA of the CDR3 is TGCAGTGCTACTCCCCCGGAGGGATTGGGCACTGAAGCTTTCTTT.

This chain links TRBV29-1 with TRBJ2-3; 13 bases are a match to TRBD2. CDR3 length: 16 residues. Per the germline V gene, CDR1 is SQVTM and CDR2 is ANQGSEA. The V and J ends lost 4 bases and 2 bases, in that order; junction bases with no gene match: 6. This CDR3 reads CSVVQTSGRYTDTQYF. The CDR3 nucleotides are TGCAGCGTTGTCCAGACTAGCGGGAGGTACACAGATACGCAGTATTTT.

This clonotype was seen only a few times. The V and J genes are TRBV27 and TRBJ2-1; 13 nucleotides line up with TRBD2. Losses at the gene ends were 5 bases for V and 2 bases for J; bases not matched to a gene: 3. The germline CDR1 and CDR2 sequences are MNHEY and SMNVEV (reference sequence). This CDR3 is built from 16 residues. The CDR3 sequence: CASSPGTSGTYNEQFF. DNA of the CDR3: TGTGCCAGCAGTCCGGGGACTAGCGGGACCTACAATGAGCAGTTCTTC.

This chain links TRBV5-8 with TRBJ1-1, with TRBD1 as a possible D gene (6 bases). V was clipped by 2 bases and J by 0 bases, with 11 bases between them. The germline CDR1 and CDR2 sequences are SGHTS and YDEGEE. The CDR3 contains 15 residues. CDR3: CASSFGQPMNTEAFF. CDR3 nucleotides: TGTGCCAGCAGCTTTGGACAGCCCATGAACACTGAAGCTTTCTTT. Full variable domain (rest looked up from reference TRBV5-8 and TRBJ1-1): EAGVTQSPTHLIKTRGQQATLRCSPISGHTSVYWYQQALGLGLQFLLWYDEGEERNRGNFPPRFSGRQFPNYSSELNVNALELEDSALYLCASSFGQPMNTEAFFGQGTRLTVV.

This clonotype showed up just a few times. The chain joins TRBV6-2 or TRBV6-3 to TRBJ2-3; TRBD2 agrees at 7 bases. Unmatched junction bases numbered 11, after V lost 2 bases and J lost 3 bases. This CDR3 comprises 17 residues. Per the germline V gene, CDR1 is MNHEY and CDR2 is SVGEGT. The CDR3 DNA follows: TGTGCCAGCAGTTACCCCCTTGTGGCGGGAGTTACAGATACGCAGTATTTT. Protein sequence: CASSYPLVAGVTDTQYF.

This clonotype was seen a few times. The chain carries TRBV7-9 and TRBJ2-7; D may be TRBD1 or TRBD2 (5 bases each). CDR3 size: 15 residues. The V and J ends lost 1 base and 3 bases respectively, with 13 bases between them. Germline V gene lookup returns CDR1 SEHNR and CDR2 FQNEAQ (reference sequence). CDR3 residues: CASSLDDTGGYEQYF. The DNA for the CDR3 is TGTGCCAGCAGCTTAGACGATACTGGGGGCTACGAGCAGTACTTC.

The chain links TRBV6-5 to TRBJ1-1; D perhaps matches TRBD1 (6 bases). CDR1 MNHEY and CDR2 SVGAGI come from the germline V gene. The CDR3 loop spans 14 amino acids. Trimming left V 3 bases short and J 1 base short, with 9 bases between. The CDR3 loop reads CASSYQGTNTEAFF. CDR3 nucleotides: TGTGCCAGCAGTTATCAGGGGACGAACACTGAAGCTTTCTTT.

The V gene is TRBV5-1, the J gene TRBJ2-5; 7 positions match TRBD1. The CDR3 runs to 15 residues. The J segment lost 5 bases and the V segment lost 1 base, leaving 8 bases of the junction unmatched. CDR1 SGHRS and CDR2 YFSETQ come from the germline V gene. The CDR3 DNA reads as TGCGCCAGCAGCTTGCCGGGACAGTTCGAGGAGACCCAGTACTTC. This sequence encodes CASSLPGQFEETQYF.